This entry concerns a single TCR beta chain. The antigen remains undetermined. This entry comes from a study of vaccination and CD4 T cells after COVID-19. Study overall: Each of a few convalescent patients provided samples at day 14 and again at days 161 to 241 post-vaccination.

The CDR3 is 14 amino acids. Germline CDR1 and CDR2: KGHSH and LQKENI. The germline V and J ends were trimmed by 6 bases and 0 bases, with 9 bases remaining between them. Time point reported: late sampling 161 to 241 days after vaccination in a few convalescent patients. Treatment noted: roughly nine-day PBMC culture with coronavirus spike peptide pools or control peptides (ViraFEST assay). Per well, some 2.2 million PBMCs were cultured in the presence of around 11 IU/ml IL-2 and approximately 9.4 ug/ml peptide pools. The authors swapped half the medium for fresh IL-2 medium on days 3 and 7. Study results and caveats: Convalescent patients' clones that were vaccine-specific were spike mono-reactive in 304 of 307 cases.

The Oncomine TCR Beta short-read assay sequenced DNA from cultured CD4+ T cells. TCRdb independently ran MiXCR on the PCR reads; one entry per CDR3 protein. This sample has some 24,000 distinct CDR3 sequences, with roughly 40% found just once. This sample comprised CD4+ T cells from blood, cultured in vitro, obtained about 7 months after SARS-CoV-2 vaccination. The genes are TRBV18 and TRBJ1-5; D may be TRBD1 (5 bases). The sequence came from a human donor who had recovered from COVID-19. DNA for the CDR3: TGTGCCAGCTCCCATGACAGTAGCAATCAGCCCCAGCATTTT. Encoded protein: CASSHDSSNQPQHF.